Described below is a single T cell receptor beta chain sequence and its context. The germline V gene encodes CDR1 SGHRS and CDR2 YFSETQ. The CDR3 length is 15 residues. J was trimmed by 8 bases and V by 4 bases; bases with no gene match: 7. The assay was immunoSEQ multiplex PCR, and TCRdb's table has in-frame clones only and misses some. Seen here are tens of thousands of clones, 70% to 90% observed once, and the top ten hold roughly 2.1%. This sample was included in a study of blood T cell repertoires in COVID-19. Study background: In each case, the material was cDNA or gDNA derived from T cells, B-cell-depleted T cells, or PBMCs.

The rearrangement joins TRBV5-1 to TRBJ2-1; 12 positions agree with TRBD2. The clonotype originates from a woman at least 80 years old with active or convalescent COVID-19. The source material was peripheral blood. The CDR3 protein is CASSRRLAGDDEQFF. The CDR3 bases are TGCGCCAGCAGCCGCAGACTAGCGGGAGACGATGAGCAGTTCTTC.